This T cell receptor (beta chain) was documented in a study of regulatory T cells in long-lasting Graves disease. Study-wide results and caveats: TRBV28 was favored in persistent disease, as were TRBJ1-2 and TRBJ2-5.

Time point of the sample: newly diagnosed GD, antithyroid drugs for less than 3 months. The TCR library used RNA extracted from PBMCs. This clonotype was counted many times. Antigen: not known. Trimming took off 2 bases at V and 4 bases at J, with 15 bases between the two ends. CDR3 length: 15 amino acids. CDR1 DFQATT and CDR2 SNEGSKA come from the germline V gene (reference sequence). Sequencing libraries for TCR beta were prepared with iRepertoire HTBI primers and Arm-PCR of CDR3 regions. The authors' processing: Across samples, 55 to 75 TRBV and about 15 TRBJ segments were found. TCRdb ran MiXCR on the multiplex PCR reads and lists one entry per CDR3 protein. Clone size and V and J calls follow TCRdb, not the original study. Altogether 350,000 to 450,000 distinct CDR3 sequences are present, over 9.5% being singletons, with the ten largest covering approximately 19%. This sample also belongs to another study, concerning T cells in Graves' hyperthyroidism and ophthalmopathy. As reported in that work: Each diagnosis was grounded in clinical symptoms, serum thyroxine and TRAb, thyroid ultrasound, and orbital computed tomography. Most thyroid-expanded clonotypes above 0.001 were also found in blood.

The sequence was obtained from a woman aged 18-30 years with Graves disease. This sequence joins TRBV20-1 and TRBJ2-1; D gene ambiguous. Material: peripheral blood mononuclear cells (PBMCs), obtained at new diagnosis, from a patient treated with antithyroid drugs. For the CDR3, the DNA is TGCAGTGCTAGAAGGAGAGTAGCCCCATACAATGAGCAGTTCTTC. Translating gives CSARRRVAPYNEQFF.